The 14 T cell receptor beta chains given below trace back to one sample, sequenced in a study of T cell changes during pregnancy in multiple sclerosis. Produced via immunoSEQ multiplex PCR; TCRdb's table is partial and in-frame only. The sample has 40,000 to 45,000 clones; 92% are singletons. Specimen: CD4+ T cells from peripheral blood mononuclear cells, collected in the third trimester of pregnancy. The receptors were sampled from a female donor with multiple sclerosis, enrolled in a pregnancy study.

V and J are TRBV27 and TRBJ1-2, with D possibly matching TRBD1 (5 bases). Germline V gene lookup returns CDR1 MNHEY and CDR2 SMNVEV (reference sequence). This CDR3 is 12 amino acids long. The germline V and J ends were trimmed by 8 bases and 8 bases, with 15 bases remaining between them. The CDR3 is CASGSGGRGYTF. The CDR3, as DNA: TGTGCCAGCGGGAGCGGGGGTCGCGGCTACACCTTC.

V is TRBV7-9 and J is TRBJ2-1, with 8 bases matching TRBD2. The CDR3 runs 15 residues. V was clipped by 1 base and J by 3 bases; unmatched bases: 2. Germline assignment: CDR1 SEHNR and CDR2 FQNEAQ (reference sequence). The CDR3 bases are TGTGCCAGCAGCTTAGTAGCGGGAAGCTACAATGAGCAGTTCTTC. It yields the protein CASSLVAGSYNEQFF.

This clone was detected only once. The chain combines TRBV7-9 with TRBJ2-1, with D maybe TRBD2 (5 bases). The CDR3 runs to 14 residues. Trimming took 0 bases from V and 4 from J, leaving 7 bases between them. Per germline, CDR1 SEHNR and CDR2 FQNEAQ (reference sequence). The chain's CDR3 is CASSLAGEYNEQFF. Written as DNA, the CDR3 is TGTGCCAGCAGCTTAGCGGGAGAGTACAATGAGCAGTTCTTC. Supplemented by reference TRBV7-9 and TRBJ2-1, the full variable domain reads DTGVSQNPRHKITKRGQNVTFRCDPISEHNRLYWYRQTLGQGPEFLTYFQNEAQLEKSRLLSDRFSAERPKGSFSTLEIQRTEQGDSAMYLCASSLAGEYNEQFFGPGTRLTVL.

About this clone itself: The sample holds other DNA sequences that translate to the same CDR3. This chain links TRBV5-1 with TRBJ2-2, with 9 bases that match TRBD2. CDR1 is SGHRS, CDR2 YFSETQ, per germline. This CDR3 is built from 15 residues. Trimming took 4 bases from V and 0 from J; bases not matched to a gene: 1. CDR3 loop: CASSLAGPNTGELFF. For the CDR3, the DNA is TGCGCCAGCAGCCTAGCGGGACCGAACACCGGGGAGCTGTTTTTT.

The V and J genes are TRBV4-3 and TRBJ2-1; 11 bases match TRBD2. Per germline, CDR1 LGHNA and CDR2 YSLEER. V gave up 1 base and J gave up 9 bases; unmatched junction bases: 5. CDR3 length equals 15 residues. CDR3 sequence: CASSQGSGRAFEQFF. The CDR3 nucleotides are TGCGCCAGCAGCCAAGGTAGCGGGAGGGCCTTTGAGCAGTTCTTC.

The CDR3 DNA is TGTGCCAGTGGGACAGGGACGAAAAACTATGGCTACACCTTC. Protein sequence: CASGTGTKNYGYTF. The V and J genes are TRBV2 and TRBJ1-2; 9 positions match TRBD1. The germline V gene encodes CDR1 SNHLY and CDR2 FYNNEI. The ends lost 9 bases at V and 2 bases at J; junction bases unmatched: 7. The CDR3 contains 14 residues.

This clone was detected only once. The chain combines TRBV19 with TRBJ1-6; D ambiguous. The germline gives CDR1 LNHDA, CDR2 SQIVND (reference sequence). V was trimmed by 3 bases and J by 5 bases, leaving 8 bases between them. The CDR3 runs to 14 residues. CDR3 residues: CASSMRRNNSPLHF. DNA of the CDR3: TGTGCCAGTAGTATGCGGAGAAATAATTCACCCCTCCACTTT.

This rearrangement joins TRBV29-1 to TRBJ2-7; D is ambiguous. CDR3 length: 11 residues. V lost 2 bases, J lost 10 bases, and 12 bases lay in between. CDR1 and CDR2 (germline): SQVTM, ANQGSEA. The CDR3 loop is CSVEWQEYQYF. For the CDR3, the DNA is TGCAGCGTTGAATGGCAGGAATACCAGTACTTC.

The chain recombines TRBV4-2 with TRBJ2-6; possibly TRBD1 for D (5 bases). CDR1 and CDR2 from the germline V gene are LGHNA and YNFKEQ. This CDR3 is built from 18 residues. The V gene lost 1 base and the J gene lost 0 bases, with 13 bases spanning the gap. The CDR3, as DNA: TGTGCCAGCAGCCAAGCGGGTCAGGGATCCTCTGGGGCCAACGTCCTGACTTTC. Translated: CASSQAGQGSSGANVLTF.

This clone was recorded only once. The genes are TRBV14 and TRBJ2-3, with 11 bases lining up with TRBD2. Trimming cost V 5 bases and J 3 bases; bases outside gene matches: 4. The germline V gene has CDR1 SGHDN and CDR2 FVKESK. This CDR3 spans 15 amino acids. CDR3 bases: TGTGCCAGCAGCAAGGGACTAGCGGAAACAGATACGCAGTATTTT. Translated: CASSKGLAETDTQYF.

The chain couples TRBV19 to TRBJ2-1; D perhaps matches TRBD2 (5 bases). This CDR3 is built from 16 residues. V lost 6 bases to trimming and J lost 6 bases, with 21 bases between them. Germline V CDR1 and CDR2: LNHDA, SQIVND (reference sequence). The CDR3 protein is CASRDERSLGINEQFF. DNA of the CDR3: TGTGCCAGTAGGGACGAGCGGTCGCTTGGGATCAATGAGCAGTTCTTC.

J is TRBJ2-3 and V is TRBV7-9; maybe TRBD1 (5 bases). V shed 3 bases and J shed 5 bases, with 18 bases lying between them. CDR3 length equals 16 residues. The germline CDR1 and CDR2 sequences are SEHNR and FQNEAQ (reference sequence). CDR3 residues: CASSFRAFTGRDTQYF. As DNA, the CDR3 is TGTGCCAGCAGCTTCAGGGCCTTTACTGGTAGAGATACGCAGTATTTT. Full variable domain (remainder filled in from reference TRBV7-9 and TRBJ2-3): DTGVSQNPRHKITKRGQNVTFRCDPISEHNRLYWYRQTLGQGPEFLTYFQNEAQLEKSRLLSDRFSAERPKGSFSTLEIQRTEQGDSAMYLCASSFRAFTGRDTQYFGPGTRLTVL.

This chain connects TRBV4-3 to TRBJ2-1, with TRBD1 matching over 9 bases. Germline CDR1 is LGHNA and CDR2 is YSLEER. The CDR3 loop spans 15 amino acids. The trim removed 4 bases at V and 1 base at J, leaving 2 bases unmatched. CDR3 DNA: TGCGCCAGCAGCCGGGACAGGGTATCCTACAATGAGCAGTTCTTC. Translating gives CASSRDRVSYNEQFF.

This sequence joins TRBV28 and TRBJ1-5, with D uncertain. The CDR3 covers 16 residues. V lost 7 bases and J lost 0, with 16 bases in between. CDR1 is MDHEN and CDR2 is SYDVKM in the germline V gene. The CDR3 protein is CASNKRGTYSNQPQHF. The CDR3 bases are TGTGCCAGCAACAAAAGAGGCACCTATAGCAATCAGCCCCAGCATTTT.